This T cell receptor beta chain stems from a study of memory CD4+ T cells and cytomegalovirus serostatus. Whole-study context: Healthy Belgian adult donors included nine or ten CMV-positive and fewer than 25 CMV-negative people. Study findings and constraints: Of around 160 reported CMV TCRbeta sequences, roughly 67 were found in memory CD4+ repertoires.

The CDR3 is made up of 12 amino acids. The V end was cut by 3 bases, the J end by 4 bases, with 7 bases between. CDR1 and CDR2 from the germline V gene are SGHNT and YYREEE (reference sequence). This clone was seen a handful of times. Its antigen is unidentified. Single viable CD3+CD4+CD8-CD45RO+ cells were sorted as the memory CD4+ T cells. Sequencing used immunoSEQ multiplex PCR; TCRdb keeps in-frame clones, though not all of them. Of around 88,000 clones listed, under 90% were seen once; the top ten hold around 3.6%. The sequencing input was memory CD4+ T cells from blood. This clonotype was obtained from an adult in good health and CMV-seropositive. The J gene is TRBJ1-2, the V gene TRBV5-4; weak D call: TRBD1 (6 bases). The CDR3 coding sequence is TGTGCCAGCAGCTCGGACAGCTATGGCTACACCTTC. Translated, it gives CASSSDSYGYTF.